This entry concerns a single T cell receptor beta chain. This clonotype came up many times. Its antigen specificity is not known. No quality values exist for individual bases; no much larger clone is one base distant. The germline V gene gives CDR1 as SNHLY and CDR2 as FYNNEI. Here V drops 3 bases and J drops 3 bases, and the junction holds 2 bases not matched to any gene. Measured from the cysteine to the phenylalanine, the CDR3 is 13 residues long. Of all the DNA, just the CDR3 is kept, 39 bases in frame from base 1. The sample comes from a study of T cells in Graves' hyperthyroidism and ophthalmopathy (dated by TCRdb to between 2017 and 2020). Context from the whole study: Peripheral blood was collected at initial diagnosis, before any treatment. TCR V-J signatures able to tell the groups apart were searched for in a discovery cohort of 100 patients, of whom 40 to 45 had Graves' ophthalmopathy and around 57 had stable Graves' hyperthyroidism. An independent validation cohort of under 20 hyperthyroidism patients and about 16 patients who later progressed to ophthalmopathy tested prospective prediction of ophthalmopathy. The 95 to 100 discovery patients were randomly divided into training and test sets at a 7:3 ratio. In addition, the study compared T-cell repertoires in thyroid tissue and in blood from roughly six Graves' hyperthyroidism patients. Following sampling, methimazole starting at 30 mg daily was given to hyperthyroidism patients, and high-dose intravenous methylprednisolone was given to ophthalmopathy patients. The paper describes TCR Vbeta CDR3 sequencing of 135 peripheral blood samples, made up of around 41 ophthalmopathy patients, over 70 hyperthyroidism patients and 17 progressor patients. Findings and caveats that apply to the study as a whole: In cross-validation, a model built on a 13 V-J signature told ophthalmopathy apart from stable hyperthyroidism with 85% to 90% sensitivity and around 84% specificity, and in testing the same model reached 80%/75%. Most expanded thyroid clonotypes (frequency above 0.001) were also found in blood, which suggests that blood repertoires may mirror thyroid immune responses. Sample size was not statistically predetermined, and blinding of investigators to group allocation was not performed. In validation, the model predicted progression to ophthalmopathy a median of approximately 6.3 months before onset, with roughly 71% sensitivity and 72.22% specificity.

The TCR beta CDR3 regions were amplified from the RNA transcripts. The TCR CDR3 was subjected to a first round of RT-PCR using the HTBI primer set and the Qiagen OneStep RT-PCR kit. Libraries were constructed in a second round of multiplex PCR, after which size selection and purification were performed. Libraries were sequenced paired-end with 100 bp reads on an Illumina HiSeq2000. As for the authors' bioinformatics: SOAPnuke was used to process the raw data, with reads discarded if the reads contained adapters or uncalled bases, had a mean Phred below 15, or lacked an exact constant-primer or identifier match. High-quality paired reads were merged using COPE v1.2.5, and each unique nucleotide sequence was defined as a clonotype. MiTCR v1.1 was used to align the clonotypes against IMGT TRBV, TRBD and TRBJ reference segments. The analysis included only V-J combinations with a frequency above 0.0001, which together covered around 99% of the repertoires. The TCS score was defined as F50 (clonal expansion) divided by E x V (chaos), with BLOSUM62-based TCRdist calculated between CDR3 peptides within each V-J. Welch's t-statistics and random forest reduced 500 to 550 V-J features to some 14, which were used in a naive Bayes classifier (R e1071). Thyroid-blood repertoire similarity was quantified with the Morisita-Horn index. TCRdb cleaned the public reads at Q25 with fastp, built clones with MiXCR and kept in-frame beta chains. When rows share a CDR3 protein, they turn into one entry using the most common DNA and genes. TCRdb's processing, not the authors', yielded these V and J calls. The sample yields nearly 750,000 distinct CDR3 sequences; roughly 32% were counted once. The ten largest clones take up 30% to 40% of the sample.

Stable Graves' hyperthyroidism was defined as no progression to ophthalmopathy during 18 months of follow-up. Hyperthyroidism patients were newly diagnosed, had a disease duration of under 2 months, and were aged 18 to 65 years. Exclusion was applied to patients with uncontrolled infections, other autoimmune diseases, pregnancy or lactation. Diagnoses relied on clinical symptoms, serum thyroxine and TRAb, thyroid ultrasound and orbital computed tomography. PBMCs were separated from 8 to 10 ml of fresh peripheral blood using Ficoll-Paque density gradient centrifugation. Total RNA was extracted using Trizol reagent, and RNA quality was assessed on an Agilent 2100 Bioanalyzer.

The sample consisted of blood. The sequence came from a woman aged 40-49 years with Graves' hyperthyroidism. In this chain, TRBV2 is recombined with TRBJ2-7; 7 bases in the middle match TRBD2. This receptor has the CDR3 CASSEGTNYEQYF. The bases read TGTGCCAGCAGTGAGGGGACTAACTACGAGCAGTACTTC.